The entry below gives a single T cell receptor beta chain sequence along with its context. The target antigen is unknown. TCRdb's table, derived via immunoSEQ multiplex PCR, lists solely in-frame clones and lacks some. Of roughly 140,000 clones in the sample, approximately 89% were seen once. This CDR3 contains 16 residues. Germline CDR1 SGHTS, CDR2 YDEGEE. V shed 3 bases and J shed 0 bases, with 10 bases lying between them. The source of the sample is a study of T cell responses to AZD1222 COVID-19 vaccine. Study-wide points: Reports indicate that nearly half of spike-specific TCRs are directed at unmutated variant regions. At study baseline, merely more than 5 AZD1222 recipients were seropositive.

V gene TRBV5-8 combines with J gene TRBJ1-6, with D maybe TRBD1 (5 bases). The source is an adult in good health. The sample consisted of peripheral blood, taken on day 0 of AZD1222 vaccination. The CDR3 coding sequence is TGTGCCAGCAGCTCCAGGGAATACTCCTATAATTCACCCCTCCACTTT. Amino acid sequence: CASSSREYSYNSPLHF.